A single sample gave rise to the 2 T cell receptor beta chains below, sequenced in a study of blood T cell repertoires in COVID-19. TCRdb's table, derived via immunoSEQ multiplex PCR, lists solely in-frame clones and lacks some. The table has around 160,000 clones, 93% seen once. Sequenced: peripheral blood. The receptor set was obtained from a woman aged 55-70 years with COVID-19, enrolled during active disease.

The chain has TRBV21-1 and TRBJ1-1; no check of the table's D call, TRBD1, against the DNA was made. TRBV21-1 is listed as a pseudogene. This CDR3 spans 15 amino acids. CDR3 nucleotide sequence: TGTGCCAGCAGCAGGTTGGCAGGGAAGAACACTGAAGCTTTCTTT. It yields the protein CASSRLAGKNTEAFF.

The CDR3 DNA reads as TGTGCCATCAGTCTTGAGGGTGGTCCGGGAGAGACCCAGTACTTC. Its protein is CAISLEGGPGETQYF. V and J are TRBV10-3 and TRBJ2-5; D might be TRBD2 (5 bases). This CDR3 has 15 residues. Trimming took 5 bases from V and 4 from J, leaving 17 bases between them. The germline V gene encodes CDR1 ENHRY and CDR2 SYGVKD.